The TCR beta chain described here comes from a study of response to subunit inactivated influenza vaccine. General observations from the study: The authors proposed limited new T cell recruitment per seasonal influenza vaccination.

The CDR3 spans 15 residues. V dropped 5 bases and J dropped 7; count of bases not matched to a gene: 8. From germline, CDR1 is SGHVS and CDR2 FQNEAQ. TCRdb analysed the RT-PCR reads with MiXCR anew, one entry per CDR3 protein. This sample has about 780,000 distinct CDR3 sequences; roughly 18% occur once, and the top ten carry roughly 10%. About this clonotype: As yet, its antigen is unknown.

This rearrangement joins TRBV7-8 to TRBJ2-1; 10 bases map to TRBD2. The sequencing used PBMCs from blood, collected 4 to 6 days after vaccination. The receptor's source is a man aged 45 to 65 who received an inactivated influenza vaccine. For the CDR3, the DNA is TGTGCCAGCAGCAAAGGGGCAGCGGGAGGGAATGAGCAGTTCTTC. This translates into CASSKGAAGGNEQFF.